This T cell receptor (beta chain) was recorded in a study of blood T cell repertoires in COVID-19. Study context: Acute-phase and convalescent COVID-19 samples originated in the United States, Italy and Spain. The analysed material was cDNA or gDNA that came from T cells, B-cell-depleted T cells, or PBMCs.

The authors' processing: Amplification of reference gene primers was used by the study to estimate nucleated cell counts. The method was immunoSEQ multiplex PCR; TCRdb's version includes in-frame clones alone and lacks a portion of them. The V and J calls and the clone size are those of that table, but D and trimming were determined from the DNA. Among more than 200,000 clones listed, about four fifths were seen once. Sequenced sample: peripheral blood. The source of this sequence is an elderly man with acute or convalescent COVID-19.

CDR3 nucleotide sequence: TGTGCCAGCAGTCATACGGGTTCCGGGGAGCTGTTTTTT. Translating gives CASSHTGSGELFF. This chain joins TRBV6-5 and TRBJ2-2; D unclear. Germline CDR1 MNHEY, CDR2 SVGAGI. This CDR3 is 13 amino acids long. Deletions cut 5 bases from V and 6 bases from J, with 10 bases between.